Listed below are T cell receptor beta chains from one sample, sequenced in a study of T cells in Graves' hyperthyroidism and ophthalmopathy. Each CDR3 protein gets one entry after TCRdb re-called the multiplex PCR reads with MiXCR. The sample contains about 46,000 distinct CDR3 sequences, 45% to 50% of which appear only once. The sequenced sample was peripheral blood or thyroid tissue (not recorded which). The receptors were sampled from a woman aged 50 to 65 with Graves' hyperthyroidism. Each CDR3 is given with its conserved first and last residue. Each record gives: V gene, clone size, D gene, CDR3 length, J gene, CDR3 protein, CDR3 DNA. A D gene is named only where the DNA matches it firmly. Some rows mark clone size as missing; the rest say once, few, many or name a class of expanded clone.

TRBV7-3	-	-	13	TRBJ2-3	CASSLKLFSAQYF	TGTGCCAGCAGCTTAAAATTATTCTCAGCGCAGTATTTT
TRBV12-3/TRBV12-4	-	-	17	TRBJ1-5	CASSFPPTDGPNQPQHF	TGTGCCAGCAGTTTCCCACCGACCGACGGACCCAATCAGCCCCAGCATTTT
TRBV6-5	-	-	16	TRBJ1-1	CASSDTWTEMNTEAFF	TGTGCCAGCAGTGACACGTGGACAGAAATGAACACTGAAGCTTTCTTT
TRBV4-1	many	-	18	TRBJ1-4	CASSRQGRGARTNEKLFF	TGCGCCAGCAGCCGGCAGGGTCGGGGTGCGAGAACTAATGAAAAACTGTTTTTT
TRBV20-1	-	TRBD1	13	TRBJ2-5	CSAIDRGWETQYF	TGCAGTGCTATCGACAGGGGTTGGGAGACCCAGTACTTC
TRBV15	-	-	11	TRBJ2-1	CATSRYNEQFF	TGTGCCACCAGCAGATACAATGAGCAGTTCTTC
TRBV11-2	-	TRBD1	14	TRBJ1-1	CASRRDRGDTEAFF	TGTGCCAGCAGAAGGGACAGGGGGGACACTGAAGCTTTCTTT
TRBV2	-	TRBD1	15	TRBJ1-5	CASSGTGGAGQPQHF	TGTGCCAGCAGTGGGACAGGGGGCGCGGGGCAGCCCCAGCATTTT
TRBV6-6	many	-	15	TRBJ2-5	CASTHTGRTEETQYF	TGTGCCAGCACTCACACCGGCCGGACAGAAGAGACCCAGTACTTC
TRBV19	many	TRBD1	13	TRBJ1-6	CASKRDSHSPLHF	TGTGCCAGTAAGAGGGACAGTCATTCACCCCTCCACTTT
TRBV20-1	few	TRBD1	14	TRBJ1-6	CSARSTGGNSPLHF	TGCAGTGCTAGATCGACAGGGGGCAATTCACCCCTCCACTTT
TRBV7-3	many	TRBD2	13	TRBJ2-7	CASSRTSGTEQYF	TGTGCCAGCAGCCGGACTAGCGGGACCGAGCAGTACTTC
TRBV2	-	-	11	TRBJ1-1	CASSEGDEAFF	TGTGCCAGCAGTGAGGGGGATGAAGCTTTCTTT
TRBV11-2	-	TRBD1	14	TRBJ1-6	CASMTGDSSSPLHF	TGTGCCAGCATGACAGGGGACAGCAGTTCACCCCTCCACTTT
TRBV7-2	-	TRBD2	17	TRBJ2-5	CASSRSGIRPDQGTQYF	TGTGCCAGCAGCCGTAGCGGGATCCGCCCGGACCAAGGGACCCAGTACTTC
TRBV2	-	TRBD1	14	TRBJ2-7	CASSSGQGTYEQYF	TGTGCCAGCAGTTCCGGACAGGGAACCTACGAGCAGTACTTC
TRBV6-5	-	-	12	TRBJ2-5	CASSYSGGGEYF	TGTGCCAGCAGTTACTCGGGAGGGGGCGAGTACTTC
TRBV7-6	-	-	13	TRBJ1-1	CASSSGPVHEAFF	TGTGCCAGCAGCAGCGGGCCGGTACATGAAGCTTTCTTT
TRBV28	few	TRBD1	16	TRBJ1-5	CASSLRGQGVNQPQHF	TGTGCCAGCAGTTTGCGGGGACAGGGGGTCAATCAGCCCCAGCATTTT
TRBV6-5	-	TRBD2	14	TRBJ2-7	CASRASGSRYEQYF	TGTGCCAGCAGGGCTAGCGGGAGCCGCTACGAGCAGTACTTC
TRBV2	-	-	12	TRBJ2-7	CASSEEETAVHF	TGTGCCAGCAGTGAGGAGGAGACGGCGGTACACTTC
TRBV10-2	-	TRBD2	13	TRBJ2-7	CARPGLAGKEQYF	TGCGCCAGGCCGGGACTAGCGGGAAAGGAGCAGTACTTC
TRBV19	many	TRBD1	15	TRBJ2-5	CASSIQGGLRETQYF	TGTGCCAGTAGTATCCAAGGGGGCCTAAGGGAGACCCAGTACTTC
TRBV9	many	-	15	TRBJ2-1	CASSPQGHSYNEQFF	TGTGCCAGCAGCCCCCAGGGGCACTCCTACAATGAGCAGTTCTTC
TRBV5-1	-	TRBD1	15	TRBJ2-7	CASSKGQGVYDEQYF	TGCGCCAGCAGCAAGGGACAGGGGGTATACGACGAGCAGTACTTC
TRBV7-6	-	TRBD1	18	TRBJ1-1	CASSFPPGQGVGNTEAFF	TGTGCCAGCAGCTTTCCCCCGGGACAGGGCGTGGGGAACACTGAAGCTTTCTTT
TRBV13	many	-	15	TRBJ2-3	CASSPGDVGTDTQYF	TGTGCCAGCAGCCCCGGAGACGTAGGGACAGATACGCAGTATTTT
TRBV3-1	many	TRBD2	13	TRBJ2-5	CASSPTSGKTQYF	TGTGCCAGCAGTCCGACTAGCGGAAAGACCCAGTACTTC